The entry below describes one TCR beta chain. Germline lookup yields CDR1 SNHLY and CDR2 FYNNEI. This CDR3 region has 12 residues. Trimming took 8 bases from V and 3 from J; bases not matched to a gene: 4. Sequenced by immunoSEQ multiplex PCR; TCRdb stores in-frame clones only, minus some. The table records tens of thousands of clones, about 91% of them present only once. This sample stems from a study of blood T cell repertoires in COVID-19. The source of this sequence is a woman aged 55-69 years with active COVID-19. Sequencing was carried out using peripheral blood. The V and J genes are TRBV2 and TRBJ2-7, with 7 nucleotides matching TRBD2. The CDR3 spells CASLGGYYEQYF. The CDR3 region has the DNA TGTGCCAGCTTGGGGGGGTACTACGAGCAGTACTTC.